This T cell receptor beta chain was sequenced during a study of regulatory T cells in long-lasting Graves disease. Construction of the TCR beta libraries employed iRepertoire HTBI primers in conjunction with Arm-PCR of CDR3 regions. TCRdb recomputed calls from the multiplex PCR reads with MiXCR, one row per CDR3 protein. The repertoire holds fewer than 500,000 distinct CDR3 sequences, with about 17% as singletons. Time point: newly diagnosed GD, antithyroid drugs for less than 3 months. The TCR library was prepared using RNA isolated from PBMCs. This clonotype was detected only a few times. The target antigen is unknown. Germline V CDR1 and CDR2: SGHRS, YFSETQ. CDR3 length: 18 residues. J lost 6 bases, V lost 0 bases, and 14 bases had no gene match. Findings and caveats of the study: It was in persistent disease that TRBV28, TRBJ1-2 and TRBJ2-5 were favored.

The sample was also linked to a second study, of T cells in Graves' hyperthyroidism and ophthalmopathy. From that paper: Among the patients, aged 18 to 65, hyperthyroidism was newly diagnosed and had lasted under 2 months.

The material sequenced was peripheral blood mononuclear cells (PBMCs), taken at new diagnosis, from a patient treated with antithyroid drugs. The sequence derives from a man aged 40-49 years with Graves disease. The gene calls are TRBV5-1 and TRBJ2-1, with 8 positions matching TRBD2. The CDR3 nucleotides read TGCGCCAGCAGCTTGGGAGGGCCAGGGAGCGGGAGCGGCAATGAGCAGTTCTTC. This codes for CASSLGGPGSGSGNEQFF.